This passage covers 15 T cell receptor beta chains from one sample sequenced in a study of blood T cell repertoires in COVID-19. Profiling relied on immunoSEQ multiplex PCR, and the TCRdb table lists in-frame clones only, not all of them. The sample shows some 200,000 clones, about 91% of them seen only once. The sample taken for sequencing was PBMCs or T cells enriched from blood (not recorded which). All receptors come from a woman under 30 who had recovered from COVID-19.

This clone was picked up a small number of times. The chain is built from TRBV28 and TRBJ1-6; D might be TRBD1 (6 bases). The CDR3 is made up of 15 amino acids. V was pared by 4 bases and J by 11 bases, with 18 bases between. Germline loops: CDR1 MDHEN, CDR2 SYDVKM. This CDR3 is CASSSARGDTPPLHF. In nucleotides, the CDR3 is TGTGCCAGCAGTTCCGCCAGGGGTGATACGCCACCCCTCCACTTT.

This chain uses TRBV5-1 with TRBJ1-2; 10 bases agree with TRBD1. The length of the CDR3 is 13 residues. Germline CDR1 reads SGHRS; CDR2 reads YFSETQ. The V segment lost 4 bases and the J segment 6 bases; nucleotides outside the gene matches: 3. The CDR3 protein is CASSKGQGHGYTF. CDR3 in DNA: TGCGCCAGCAGCAAGGGACAGGGGCATGGCTACACCTTC.

This chain joins TRBV5-8 and TRBJ2-3; TRBD2 is a possible D gene (6 bases). With 0 bases removed from V and 6 bases from J, the gap between germline ends came to 23 bases. The CDR3 is 18 residues long. Germline CDR1 and CDR2: SGHTS and YDEGEE. CDR3 DNA sequence: TGTGCCAGCAGCTTGGGGCGGGGTAGACCGAGGGGATGGGATACGCAGTATTTT. It translates to CASSLGRGRPRGWDTQYF. Looking up the rest from reference TRBV5-8 and TRBJ2-3 gives the full variable domain: EAGVTQSPTHLIKTRGQQATLRCSPISGHTSVYWYQQALGLGLQFLLWYDEGEERNRGNFPPRFSGRQFPNYSSELNVNALELEDSALYLCASSLGRGRPRGWDTQYFGPGTRLTVL.

This chain joins TRBV9 and TRBJ2-3, with 14 nucleotides matching TRBD2. Trimming cost V 3 bases and J 5 bases; bases outside gene matches: 5. CDR1 and CDR2 (germline): SGDLS, YYNGEE. The CDR3 is 16 residues long. The CDR3 sequence: CASSAPGLAGVDTQYF. CDR3 DNA: TGTGCCAGCAGCGCACCGGGACTAGCGGGAGTAGATACGCAGTATTTT.

A single count supports this clone. This chain connects TRBV10-1 to TRBJ1-2; no reliable D call. CDR1 is WNHNN and CDR2 is SYGVQD in the germline V gene (reference sequence). The length of the CDR3 is 15 residues. V was clipped by 2 bases and J by 5 bases, with 15 bases between them. The DNA for the CDR3 is TGCGCCAGCAGTGAGCACGGACGGGAAAGATATGGCTACACCTTC. Encoded protein: CASSEHGRERYGYTF.

The chain uses TRBV28 and TRBJ2-2; the D gene is possibly TRBD1 (6 bases). V shed 6 bases and J shed 1 base, with 12 bases lying between them. CDR1 MDHEN and CDR2 SYDVKM come from the germline V gene. This CDR3 is 15 amino acids long. As DNA, the CDR3 is TGTGCCAGCAGGGTAGCCAGGGGGAACACCGGGGAGCTGTTTTTT. Translating it yields CASRVARGNTGELFF.

The CDR3: CASSLPGRDLNEQYF. CDR3 DNA sequence: TGTGCCAGCAGTCTCCCGGGGAGGGACCTTAACGAGCAGTACTTC. The rearrangement uses TRBV6-2 or TRBV6-3 and TRBJ2-7, with 7 bases identical to TRBD2. From germline, CDR1 is MNHEY and CDR2 SVGEGT. The CDR3 runs 15 residues. Germline trimming cut 5 bases from V and 5 bases from J; bases unmatched to any gene: 12.

The CDR3 DNA follows: TGTGCCAGCAGCTCGGGACAGGATTACAATCAGCCCCAGCATTTT. Translating gives CASSSGQDYNQPQHF. V is TRBV7-2 and J is TRBJ1-5; 8 bases are a match to TRBD1. The germline V gene has CDR1 SGHTA and CDR2 FQGNSA. This CDR3 has 15 residues. V lost 4 bases and J lost 3; bases outside the gene matches: 5.

The rearrangement links TRBV7-2 to TRBJ2-1, with 10 bases aligning to TRBD2. The CDR3 runs 14 residues. Unmatched junction bases numbered 13, after V lost 11 bases and J lost 9 bases. Germline loops: CDR1 SGHTA, CDR2 FQGNSA. CDR3 loop: CAVRTSGASGEQFF. The CDR3 DNA reads as TGTGCCGTCCGGACTAGCGGAGCTAGTGGTGAGCAGTTCTTC. Full variable domain (rest looked up from reference TRBV7-2 and TRBJ2-1): GAGVSQSPSNKVTEKGKDVELRCDPISGHTALYWYRQSLGQGLEFLIYFQGNSAPDKSGLPSDRFSAERTGGSVSTLTIQRTQQEDSAVYLCAVRTSGASGEQFFGPGTRLTVL.

This sequence joins TRBV28 and TRBJ2-7; tentatively, D is TRBD1 (6 bases). The CDR3 contains 13 residues. Deletions cut 10 bases from V and 2 bases from J, with 15 bases between. In germline, CDR1 is MDHEN, CDR2 SYDVKM. The CDR3, as DNA: TGTGCCACCCGTACCGGACAGCCCTACGAGCAGTACTTC. The encoded protein is CATRTGQPYEQYF.

The chain recombines TRBV6-2 or TRBV6-3 with TRBJ1-5; TRBD1 is a possible D gene (6 bases). The CDR3 extends over 15 amino acids. Germline CDR1 is MNHEY and CDR2 is SVGEGT. Trimming stripped 6 bases from V and 7 bases from J, with 19 bases between. The CDR3 sequence: CASSRAQGNGQPQHF. Here the CDR3 DNA reads TGTGCCAGCAGCCGCGCCCAGGGGAATGGACAGCCCCAGCATTTT.

The chain combines TRBV28 with TRBJ2-1, with TRBD2 matching 13 bases. Germline CDR1 reads MDHEN; CDR2 reads SYDVKM. Trimming took 8 bases from V and 3 from J; bases not matched to a gene: 4. CDR3 length equals 15 residues. CDR3 protein: CASAGLAGIYNEQFF. CDR3 nucleotides: TGTGCCAGCGCGGGACTAGCGGGGATCTACAATGAGCAGTTCTTC.

The table lists this clone with a count of one. J is TRBJ2-6 and V is TRBV13, with D tentatively TRBD1 (5 bases). The CDR3 runs to 16 residues. Looked up from germline, CDR1 is PRHDT and CDR2 is FYEKMQ (reference sequence). Trimming removed 5 bases from V and 2 bases from J, with 13 bases in between. The CDR3 spells CASSPGPIPGANVLTF. CDR3 nucleotides: TGTGCCAGCAGCCCAGGGCCTATCCCTGGGGCCAACGTCCTGACTTTC. Together with reference TRBV13 and TRBJ2-6, the CDR3 gives the full variable domain: AAGVIQSPRHLIKEKRETATLKCYPIPRHDTVYWYQQGPGQDPQFLISFYEKMQSDKGSIPDRFSAQQFSDYHSELNMSSLELGDSALYFCASSPGPIPGANVLTFGAGSRLTVL.

This clone was detected only a few times. The V call is TRBV5-1, the J call TRBJ1-6, with D uncertain. The V gene lost 1 base and the J gene lost 10 bases, with 12 bases spanning the gap. The CDR3 spans 14 residues. CDR1 SGHRS and CDR2 YFSETQ come from the germline V gene. The CDR3 loop reads CASSLRRTGSPLHF. The DNA of the CDR3 is TGCGCCAGCAGCTTGCGGAGGACGGGCTCACCCCTCCACTTT.

The V call is TRBV6-5, the J call TRBJ1-2; D perhaps matches TRBD1 (5 bases). The CDR3 totals 13 residues. Germline loops: CDR1 MNHEY, CDR2 SVGAGI. V was clipped by 7 bases and J by 7 bases, with 16 bases between them. The CDR3 nucleotides read TGTGCCAGCACCCGAGACAGCAGGATTGGCTACACCTTC. It yields the protein CASTRDSRIGYTF.